Following are 18 T cell receptor beta chains from one sample sequenced in a study of blood T cell repertoires in COVID-19. The assay was immunoSEQ multiplex PCR, and TCRdb's table has in-frame clones only and misses some. The sample comprises 150,000 to 200,000 clones, around 87% of which are singletons, and 2.5% to 3.5% rests with the top ten. Specimen: peripheral blood. The receptor source for this set is a woman between 25 and 40 years old with active or convalescent COVID-19.

As DNA, the CDR3 is TGTGCCAGCAGCACAGGGATTGCCAGGGCTGGAAACACCATATATTTT. Amino acid sequence: CASSTGIARAGNTIYF. The rearrangement joins TRBV7-2 to TRBJ1-3, with a weak D call TRBD1 (6 bases). The CDR3 contains 16 residues. With 5 bases removed from V and 2 bases from J, the gap between germline ends came to 16 bases. Germline loops: CDR1 SGHTA, CDR2 FQGNSA.

The J gene is TRBJ1-1, the V gene TRBV20-1; D gene ambiguous. CDR1 and CDR2 (germline): DFQATT, SNEGSKA (reference sequence). This CDR3 is built from 13 residues. V lost 3 bases and J 4 bases, leaving 12 bases between the germline ends. CDR3 nucleotides: TGCAGTGCTAGTCCTGGGGAGACCACTGAAGCTTTCTTT. As protein: CSASPGETTEAFF.

The rearrangement links TRBV27 to TRBJ2-3; D is perhaps TRBD2 (6 bases). The V end lost 3 bases, the J end lost 3 bases, and 13 bases lay between the germline ends. Germline V gene lookup returns CDR1 MNHEY and CDR2 SMNVEV (reference sequence). The CDR3 has 15 amino acids. CDR3 protein: CASSLGLLRTDTQYF. CDR3 coding DNA: TGTGCCAGCAGTTTGGGACTGTTACGGACAGATACGCAGTATTTT.

This CDR3 reads CASSLRRATSYEQYF. CDR3 nucleotide sequence: TGTGCCAGCAGCCTCCGCAGGGCAACCTCCTACGAGCAGTACTTC. The chain recombines TRBV11-2 with TRBJ2-7; maybe TRBD1 (5 bases). Trimming took off 5 bases at V and 0 bases at J, with 14 bases between the two ends. CDR3 size: 15 residues. Looked up from germline, CDR1 is SGHAT and CDR2 is FQNNGV.

The gene calls are TRBV3-1 (or the pseudogene TRBV3-2) and TRBJ2-5; D is unresolved. The CDR3 loop spans 14 amino acids. V lost 6 bases and J 3 bases, leaving 14 bases between the germline ends. Germline assignment: CDR1 LGHDT and CDR2 YNNKEL (reference sequence). The CDR3 sequence: CASRAKNREETQYF. The CDR3 bases are TGTGCCAGCAGAGCCAAGAATAGAGAAGAGACCCAGTACTTC.

The rearrangement links TRBV3-1 (or the pseudogene TRBV3-2) to TRBJ1-1; TRBD1 might be the D (5 bases). V was trimmed by 6 bases and J by 4 bases, leaving 9 bases between them. The CDR3 has 12 residues. Germline values: CDR1 LGHDT, CDR2 YNNKEL (reference sequence). The CDR3: CASSPGFTEAFF. The CDR3, as DNA: TGTGCCAGCAGTCCAGGGTTCACTGAAGCTTTCTTT.

This clone turned up a few times. This chain joins TRBV11-2 and TRBJ2-7; 8 bases line up with TRBD1. The CDR3 is 15 amino acids. The germline CDR1 and CDR2 sequences are SGHAT and FQNNGV. Trimming at V came to 2 bases and at J to 4 bases, leaving 7 bases not matched to a gene. Here the CDR3 reads CASSLLTGVTYEQYF. The CDR3 region has the DNA TGTGCCAGCAGCTTATTGACAGGGGTGACGTACGAGCAGTACTTC.

V gene TRBV28 combines with J gene TRBJ1-1; 9 nucleotides align to TRBD1. The CDR3 has 14 amino acids. Germline CDR1 MDHEN, CDR2 SYDVKM. V trimming: 6 bases; J trimming: 5 bases; junction bases outside the gene matches: 7. The CDR3 coding sequence is TGTGCCAGCAGCCCCACAGGGGGCTTTACTGAAGCTTTCTTT. It encodes CASSPTGGFTEAFF.

This chain uses TRBV19 with TRBJ2-1, with TRBD2 matching over 11 bases. V lost 7 bases to trimming and J lost 5 bases; unmatched junction nucleotides: 13. From germline, CDR1 is LNHDA and CDR2 SQIVND (reference sequence). The CDR3 length is 17 residues. In DNA, the CDR3 is TGTGCCAGTATCCCTTCCCTCCTAGCGGGGGGCCACAATGAGCAGTTCTTC. Amino acid sequence: CASIPSLLAGGHNEQFF.

The chain couples TRBV3-1 (or the pseudogene TRBV3-2) to TRBJ1-4, with 7 bases lining up with TRBD1. The V gene's germline CDR1 is LGHDT and CDR2 YNNKEL (reference sequence). J was trimmed by 5 bases and V by 1 base; bases with no gene match: 4. The CDR3 covers 15 residues. CDR3 amino acids: CASSQASGGNEKLFF. CDR3 DNA: TGTGCCAGCAGCCAAGCCTCAGGGGGAAATGAAAAACTGTTTTTT.

V gene TRBV12-5 combines with J gene TRBJ2-1, with a tentative D call TRBD2 (5 bases). The CDR3 spans 13 residues. CDR1 and CDR2 from the germline V gene are LGHNT and FRNRAP. V was clipped by 2 bases and J by 10 bases, with 12 bases between them. In nucleotides, the CDR3 is TGTGCTAGTGGTTTGCTATCGGACTCAGAGCAGTTCTTC. Translation: CASGLLSDSEQFF.

The V gene is TRBV25-1, the J gene TRBJ1-2, with 8 nucleotides matching TRBD1. V lost 6 bases and J lost 5; bases outside the gene matches: 8. Germline assignment: CDR1 MGHDK and CDR2 SYGVNS. This CDR3 comprises 14 residues. CDR3 nucleotides: TGTGCCAGCAGCGACAGGGGATCGCTTTATGGCTACACCTTC. Residues: CASSDRGSLYGYTF.

This clone was seen just once. V and J are TRBV7-2 and TRBJ2-1, with TRBD2 matching 9 bases. CDR3 length: 15 amino acids. V lost 4 bases to trimming and J lost 5 bases; unmatched junction nucleotides: 6. Germline V CDR1 and CDR2: SGHTA, FQGNSA. CDR3 nucleotides: TGTGCCAGCAGCTCCCTAGCGGGGTATAACAATGAGCAGTTCTTC. This translates into CASSSLAGYNNEQFF.

The chain couples TRBV12-5 to TRBJ1-1; D possibly corresponds to TRBD1 (6 bases). Germline V lookup: CDR1 LGHNT, CDR2 FRNRAP. This CDR3 has 15 amino acids. The germline V and J ends were trimmed by 1 base and 5 bases, with 14 bases remaining between them. The CDR3 DNA reads as TGTGCTAGTGGTTTGGCCTCTAGTGGGACAACTGAAGCTTTCTTT. This gives the protein CASGLASSGTTEAFF.

The gene calls are TRBV3-1 (or the pseudogene TRBV3-2) and TRBJ1-1, with unresolved D. V was pared by 5 bases and J by 0 bases, with 10 bases between. Per germline, CDR1 LGHDT and CDR2 YNNKEL (reference sequence). This CDR3 has 14 amino acids. DNA for the CDR3: TGTGCCAGCAGCGAACGAGGGTTGAACACTGAAGCTTTCTTT. Translation gives CASSERGLNTEAFF.

This chain links TRBV6-5 with TRBJ2-1, with 7 positions matching TRBD2. CDR3 size: 14 residues. The J segment lost 2 bases and the V segment lost 2 bases, leaving 0 bases of the junction unmatched. Germline CDR1 and CDR2: MNHEY and SVGAGI. The CDR3 region has the DNA TGTGCCAGCAGTTACGCGGGAGCCTACAATGAGCAGTTCTTC. Its protein is CASSYAGAYNEQFF.

The chain uses TRBV7-9 and TRBJ1-2; no clear D gene. With 5 bases removed from V and 4 bases from J, the gap between germline ends came to 11 bases. CDR3 length: 13 amino acids. Germline CDR1 SEHNR, CDR2 FQNEAQ (reference sequence). CDR3 residues: CASSPDWSYGYTF. The CDR3 coding sequence is TGTGCCAGCAGCCCGGACTGGTCCTATGGCTACACCTTC.

The genes are TRBV28 and TRBJ2-1; D is perhaps TRBD2 (6 bases). The CDR3 extends over 14 amino acids. The ends were cut back, 7 bases at V and 4 bases at J, with 14 bases in the middle. Germline loops: CDR1 MDHEN, CDR2 SYDVKM. CDR3 in DNA: TGTGCCAGCACCCCCCGGGGGTTTTACAATGAGCAGTTCTTC. Translated: CASTPRGFYNEQFF. The full variable domain, in which reference TRBV28 and TRBJ2-1 provide the parts outside the CDR3, is DVKVTQSSRYLVKRTGEKVFLECVQDMDHENMFWYRQDPGLGLRLIYFSYDVKMKEKGDIPEGYSVSREKKERFSLILESASTNQTSMYLCASTPRGFYNEQFFGPGTRLTVL.